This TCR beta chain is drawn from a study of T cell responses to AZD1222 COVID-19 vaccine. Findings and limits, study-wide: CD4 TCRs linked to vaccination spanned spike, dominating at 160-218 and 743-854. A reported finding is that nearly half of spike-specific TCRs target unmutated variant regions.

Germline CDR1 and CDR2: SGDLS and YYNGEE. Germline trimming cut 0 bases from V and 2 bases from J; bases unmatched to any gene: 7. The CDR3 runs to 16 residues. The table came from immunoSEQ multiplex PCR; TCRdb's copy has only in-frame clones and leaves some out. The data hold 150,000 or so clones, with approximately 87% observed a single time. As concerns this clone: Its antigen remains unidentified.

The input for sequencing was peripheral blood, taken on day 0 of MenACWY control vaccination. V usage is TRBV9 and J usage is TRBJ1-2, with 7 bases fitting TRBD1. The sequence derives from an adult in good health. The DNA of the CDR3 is TGTGCCAGCAGCGTAGGAGGGGGCGCTACCAACTATGGCTACACCTTC. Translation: CASSVGGGATNYGYTF.